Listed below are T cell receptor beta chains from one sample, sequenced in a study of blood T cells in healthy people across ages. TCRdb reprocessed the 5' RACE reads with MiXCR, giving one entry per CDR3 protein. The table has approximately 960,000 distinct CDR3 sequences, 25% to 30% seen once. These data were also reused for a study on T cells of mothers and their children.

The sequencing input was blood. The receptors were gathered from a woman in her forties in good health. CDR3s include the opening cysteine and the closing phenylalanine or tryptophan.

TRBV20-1,CSASIIGNTIYF
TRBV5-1,CANSLEGTYEQYF
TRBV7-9,CASSFDGAEAFF
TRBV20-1,CSASGTGNGYEQYF
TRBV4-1,CASSHQLTGSTGELFF
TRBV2,CASSEMWGAPDTGELFF
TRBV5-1,CASSLSGRHYGYTF
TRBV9,CASSPLQGPDTQYF
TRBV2,CASSKAGNTEAFF
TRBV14,CASSPRRRGQAYGYTF
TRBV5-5,CDSSQSGESSYEQYF
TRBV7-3,CASSRDSNTEAFF
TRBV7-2,CASSFGTGLPYEQYF
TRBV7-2,CASSPGQGSGGYTF
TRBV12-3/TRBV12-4,CASRLGQGANTGELFF
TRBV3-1,CASSQLDEAFF
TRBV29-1,CSASAGLDRGRTEAFF
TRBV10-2,CASSEAGERGGRAFF
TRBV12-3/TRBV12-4,CASSSTSSGIPSGANVLTF
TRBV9,CASSPRAVVTEAFF
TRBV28,CASSTDRGTDTQYF
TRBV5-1,CASSSDGFGYHGYTF
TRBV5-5,CASSFFHGLVGYTF
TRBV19,CASSMGGLAGGRSYNEQFF
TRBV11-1,CASSLGRATRTKNIQYF
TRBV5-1,CASSWAGTEETQYF
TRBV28,CASSSITDTQYF
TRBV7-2,CASSLDRAITYGYTF
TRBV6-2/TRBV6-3,CATVDESSYNEQYF
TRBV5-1,CASNRDFQETQYF
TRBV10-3,CAISESTNRDYEQYF
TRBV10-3,CATSGGTEGGEQYF
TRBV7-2,CASSPRGGDEKLFF
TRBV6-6,CASSPGGLRLSNQPQHF
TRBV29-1,CSAFTGANVRTF
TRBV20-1,CSAYTGTGTTEAFF
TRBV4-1,CASSQNTYNEQYF
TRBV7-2,CASSYTGQSSYEQYF
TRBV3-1,CASSQMDVATNEKLFF
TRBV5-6,CASSPPGGSPYEQYF
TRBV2,CASGSGEQFF
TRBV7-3,CASSSLAEETQYF
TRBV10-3,CAISPPGQETQYF
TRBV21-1,CASSTGWKETQYF
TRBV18,CASSPPLGFSYNEQFF
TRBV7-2,CASSFTGTSGDNEQFF